A selection of T cell receptor beta chains follows, all from one sample in a study of blood T cell repertoires in COVID-19. Using immunoSEQ multiplex PCR, the repertoire was profiled, and TCRdb retains in-frame clones only, with some absent. This sample has about 670,000 clones, with 75% to 90% found just once. Sample: peripheral blood. These receptors all stem from a woman aged 18-29 years with acute or convalescent COVID-19. Each CDR3 is given with its conserved first and last residue. The D gene is left open where the match is weak. A clone size is listed for some rows: how often the clone was seen (once, few, many), or a class if it is expanded.

TRBJ1-4 . TRBV2 TRBD1 CASFFRGIEKLFF TGTGCCAGCTTTTTCAGGGGGATTGAAAAACTGTTTTTT
TRBJ2-1 . TRBV7-3 . CASSSSGRASSYNEQFF TGTGCCAGCAGCTCCAGCGGACGTGCCTCCTCCTACAATGAGCAGTTCTTC
TRBJ2-3 . TRBV13 . CASSLLAAYTDTQYF TGTGCCAGCAGCTTGTTGGCGGCCTACACAGATACGCAGTATTTT
TRBJ1-4 . TRBV24-1 TRBD1 CATSDTGTGSEKLFF TGTGCCACCAGTGACACCGGGACAGGGAGTGAAAAACTGTTTTTT
TRBJ2-1 . TRBV9 TRBD2 CASSVGGGGAYNEQFF TGTGCCAGCAGCGTAGGCGGCGGGGGGGCCTACAATGAGCAGTTCTTC
TRBJ1-1 . TRBV27 . CASSHLGENTEAFF TGTGCCAGCAGTCACCTGGGAGAGAACACTGAAGCTTTCTTT
TRBJ2-1 once TRBV7-9 . CASSARGGGPDEQFF TGTGCCAGCAGCGCTAGGGGAGGGGGGCCTGATGAGCAGTTCTTC
TRBJ1-3 . TRBV18 . CASSPGPVRNSGNTIYF TGTGCCAGCTCACCGGGGCCTGTACGTAACTCTGGAAACACCATATATTTT
TRBJ1-2 . TRBV6-1 TRBD1 CASSEPRLAGGWRNYGYTF TGTGCCAGCAGTGAACCCCGGCTGGCAGGGGGCTGGCGAAACTATGGCTACACCTTC
TRBJ1-5 . TRBV5-6 . CASSSRGGPNQPQHF TGTGCCAGCAGCTCAAGGGGGGGCCCCAATCAGCCCCAGCATTTT
TRBJ1-4 . TRBV12-5 . CASGLIRGGRNEKLFF TGTGCTAGTGGTTTGATCCGTGGAGGCCGGAATGAAAAACTGTTTTTT
TRBJ2-1 . TRBV18 TRBD2 CASSPGLAGLTNEQFF TGTGCCAGCTCCCCCGGACTAGCGGGTTTGACCAATGAGCAGTTCTTC
TRBJ1-2 . TRBV21-1 . CASSKGHRVGGYTF TGTGCCAGCAGCAAAGGACACCGAGTAGGAGGCTACACCTTC
TRBJ1-2 few TRBV27 . CASSPGGVGGYTF TGTGCCAGCAGTCCCGGGGGGGTCGGCGGCTACACCTTC
TRBJ2-7 once TRBV19 . CASSMVGGKTYEQYF TGTGCCAGTAGTATGGTGGGGGGAAAGACCTACGAGCAGTACTTC
TRBJ1-1 . TRBV29-1 . CSVGAQGTPEAFF TGCAGCGTTGGAGCGCAGGGCACGCCTGAAGCTTTCTTT
TRBJ2-7 . TRBV21-1 . CASSKVDSAYYEQYF TGTGCCAGCAGCAAAGTGGACAGCGCTTACTACGAGCAGTACTTC
TRBJ1-1 . TRBV2 TRBD1 CASWKNRGTTEAFF TGTGCCAGCTGGAAGAACAGGGGGACCACTGAAGCTTTCTTT
TRBJ1-4 . TRBV15 TRBD1 CATSILDRGETTNEKLFF TGTGCCACCAGCATCCTGGACAGGGGGGAGACGACTAATGAAAAACTGTTTTTT
TRBJ1-5 . TRBV19 . CASKVQGLNQPQHF TGTGCCAGTAAGGTACAGGGCCTCAATCAGCCCCAGCATTTT
TRBJ1-2 once TRBV7-9 . CASSLAKEGEGYTF TGTGCCAGCAGCTTAGCGAAGGAGGGAGAGGGCTACACCTTC
TRBJ1-5 few TRBV2 . CASSPVLVGNQPQHF TGTGCCAGCAGCCCCGTGTTAGTGGGCAATCAGCCCCAGCATTTT
TRBJ2-3 once TRBV4-3 . CASSQDARLPVATQYF TGCGCCAGCAGCCAAGATGCCAGACTCCCTGTAGCTACGCAGTATTTT
TRBJ1-1 . TRBV5-1 . CASSQGRGHGTEAFF TGCGCCAGCAGCCAAGGGAGGGGCCACGGCACTGAAGCTTTCTTT
TRBJ1-5 . TRBV10-3 . CAVGGNQPQHF TGTGCCGTCGGGGGCAATCAGCCCCAGCATTTT
TRBJ2-3 . TRBV4-2 . CASSQDILRRGTIGGTQYF TGTGCCAGCAGCCAAGATATCTTAAGGCGGGGTACTATAGGGGGCACGCAGTATTTT
TRBJ1-2 . TRBV6-5 . CASTGIGNYGYTF TGTGCCAGTACAGGGATTGGGAACTATGGCTACACCTTC